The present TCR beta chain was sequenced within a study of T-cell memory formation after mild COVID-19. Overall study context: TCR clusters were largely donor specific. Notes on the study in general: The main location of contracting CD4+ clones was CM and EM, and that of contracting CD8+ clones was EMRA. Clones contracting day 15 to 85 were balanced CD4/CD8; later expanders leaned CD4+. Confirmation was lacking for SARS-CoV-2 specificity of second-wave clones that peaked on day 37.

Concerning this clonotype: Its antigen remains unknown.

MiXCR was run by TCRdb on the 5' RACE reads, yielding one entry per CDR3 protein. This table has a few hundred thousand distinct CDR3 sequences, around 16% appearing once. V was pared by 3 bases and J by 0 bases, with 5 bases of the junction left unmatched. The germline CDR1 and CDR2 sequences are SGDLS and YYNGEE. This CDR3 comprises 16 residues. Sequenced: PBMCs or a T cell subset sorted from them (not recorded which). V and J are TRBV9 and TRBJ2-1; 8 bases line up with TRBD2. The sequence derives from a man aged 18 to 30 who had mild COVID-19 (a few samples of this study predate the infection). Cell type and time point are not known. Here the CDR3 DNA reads TGTGCCAGCAGCGCTTCGGGGGGGAGCTCCTACAATGAGCAGTTCTTC. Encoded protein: CASSASGGSSYNEQFF.